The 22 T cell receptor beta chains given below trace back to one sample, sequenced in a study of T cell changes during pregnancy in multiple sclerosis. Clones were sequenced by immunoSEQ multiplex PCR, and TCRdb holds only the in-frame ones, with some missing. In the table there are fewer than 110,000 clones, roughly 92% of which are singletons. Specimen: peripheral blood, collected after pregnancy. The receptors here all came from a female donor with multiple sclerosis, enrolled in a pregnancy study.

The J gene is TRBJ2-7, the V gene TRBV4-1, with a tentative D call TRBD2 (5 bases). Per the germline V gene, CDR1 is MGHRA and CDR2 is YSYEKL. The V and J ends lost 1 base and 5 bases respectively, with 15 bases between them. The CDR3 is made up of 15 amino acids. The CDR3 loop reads CASSQGGLRRDEQYF. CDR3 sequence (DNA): TGCGCCAGCAGCCAAGGCGGGCTACGGCGAGACGAGCAGTACTTC.

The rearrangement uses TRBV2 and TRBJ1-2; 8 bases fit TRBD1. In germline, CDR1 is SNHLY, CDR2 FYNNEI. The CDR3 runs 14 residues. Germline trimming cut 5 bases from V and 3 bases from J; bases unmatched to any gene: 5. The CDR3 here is CASSKDRVDYGYTF. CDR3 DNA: TGTGCCAGCAGTAAGGACAGGGTCGACTATGGCTACACCTTC.

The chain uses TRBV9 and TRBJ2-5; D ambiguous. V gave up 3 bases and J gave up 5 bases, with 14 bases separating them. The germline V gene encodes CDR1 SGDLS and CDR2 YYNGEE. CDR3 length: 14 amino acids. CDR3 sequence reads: CASSGTGGRETQYF. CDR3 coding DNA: TGTGCCAGCAGCGGTACTGGCGGTCGGGAGACCCAGTACTTC.

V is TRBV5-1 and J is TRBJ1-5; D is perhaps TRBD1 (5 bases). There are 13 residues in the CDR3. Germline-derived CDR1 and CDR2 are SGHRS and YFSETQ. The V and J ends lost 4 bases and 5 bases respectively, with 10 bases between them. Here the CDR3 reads CASSTEGDQPQHF. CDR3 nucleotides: TGCGCCAGCAGCACCGAAGGGGATCAGCCCCAGCATTTT.

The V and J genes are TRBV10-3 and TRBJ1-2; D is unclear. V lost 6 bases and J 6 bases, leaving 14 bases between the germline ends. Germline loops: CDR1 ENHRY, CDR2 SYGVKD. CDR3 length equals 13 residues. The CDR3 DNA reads TGTGCCATCAGCTTAAAAGGCGGCGATGGCTACACCTTC. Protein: CAISLKGGDGYTF.

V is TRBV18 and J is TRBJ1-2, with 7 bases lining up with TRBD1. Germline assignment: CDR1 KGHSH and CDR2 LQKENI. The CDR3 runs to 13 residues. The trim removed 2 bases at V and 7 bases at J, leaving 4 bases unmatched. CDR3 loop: CASSPDRDGGYTF. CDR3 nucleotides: TGTGCCAGCTCACCAGACAGGGACGGTGGCTACACCTTC.

This CDR3 is CATSRGRDSANYGYTF. Here the CDR3 DNA reads TGTGCCACCAGCAGAGGAAGGGACAGCGCTAACTATGGCTACACCTTC. The chain employs TRBV15 and TRBJ1-2; 7 nucleotides align to TRBD1. The CDR3 has 16 amino acids. Germline CDR1 LNHNV, CDR2 YYDKDF (reference sequence). V dropped 1 base and J dropped 0; count of bases not matched to a gene: 5.

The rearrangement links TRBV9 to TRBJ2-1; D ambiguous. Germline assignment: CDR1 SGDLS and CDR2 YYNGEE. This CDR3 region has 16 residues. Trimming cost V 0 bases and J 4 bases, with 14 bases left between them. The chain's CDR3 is CASSVVSASDYNEQFF. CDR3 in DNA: TGTGCCAGCAGCGTAGTAAGTGCCTCAGATTACAATGAGCAGTTCTTC. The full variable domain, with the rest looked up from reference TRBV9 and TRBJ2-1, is DSGVTQTPKHLITATGQRVTLRCSPRSGDLSVYWYQQSLDQGLQFLIQYYNGEERAKGNILERFSAQQFPDLHSELNLSSLELGDSALYFCASSVVSASDYNEQFFGPGTRLTVL.

CDR3 in amino acids: CASSPSGGNQPQHF. As DNA, the CDR3 is TGTGCCAGCAGCCCCTCTGGGGGGAATCAGCCCCAGCATTTT. This chain links TRBV7-3 with TRBJ1-5; possible D gene TRBD1, 5 bases. The CDR3 extends over 14 amino acids. Germline CDR1 and CDR2: SGHTA and FQGTGA. Trimming took off 5 bases at V and 4 bases at J, with 12 bases between the two ends.

This CDR3 is CASSARQYNEQFF. DNA for the CDR3: TGTGCCAGCAGTGCTCGACAGTACAATGAGCAGTTCTTC. V is TRBV2 and J is TRBJ2-1; tentative D call: TRBD1 (5 bases). This CDR3 contains 13 residues. Trimming left V 4 bases short and J 4 bases short, with 8 bases between. The germline gives CDR1 SNHLY, CDR2 FYNNEI.

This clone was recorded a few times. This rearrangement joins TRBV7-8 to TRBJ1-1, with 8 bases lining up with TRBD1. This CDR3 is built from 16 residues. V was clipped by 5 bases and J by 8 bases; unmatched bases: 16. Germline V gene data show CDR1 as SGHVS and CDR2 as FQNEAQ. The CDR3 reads CASSLTLAGTGREAFF. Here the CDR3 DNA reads TGTGCCAGCAGCCTTACACTGGCCGGGACAGGCCGCGAAGCTTTCTTT. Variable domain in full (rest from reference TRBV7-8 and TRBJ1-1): GAGVSQSPRYKVAKRGQDVALRCDPISGHVSLFWYQQALGQGPEFLTYFQNEAQLDKSGLPSDRFFAERPEGSVSTLKIQRTQQEDSAVYLCASSLTLAGTGREAFFGQGTRLTVV.

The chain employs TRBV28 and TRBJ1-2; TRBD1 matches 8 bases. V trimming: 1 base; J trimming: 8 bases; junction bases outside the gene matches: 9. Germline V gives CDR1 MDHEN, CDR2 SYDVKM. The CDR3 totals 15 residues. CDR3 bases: TGTGCCAGCAGTTTATTCATAGGGACAGGTCACGGCTACACCTTC. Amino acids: CASSLFIGTGHGYTF.

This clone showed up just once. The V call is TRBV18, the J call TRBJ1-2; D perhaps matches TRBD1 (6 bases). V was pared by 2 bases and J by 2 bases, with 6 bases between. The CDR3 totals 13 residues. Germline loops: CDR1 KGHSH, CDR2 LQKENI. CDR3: CASSPGGNYGYTF. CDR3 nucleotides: TGTGCCAGCTCACCAGGGGGCAACTATGGCTACACCTTC. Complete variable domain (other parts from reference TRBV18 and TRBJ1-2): NAGVMQNPRHLVRRRGQEARLRCSPMKGHSHVYWYRQLPEEGLKFMVYLQKENIIDESGMPKERFSAEFPKEGPSILRIQQVVRGDSAAYFCASSPGGNYGYTFGSGTRLTVV.

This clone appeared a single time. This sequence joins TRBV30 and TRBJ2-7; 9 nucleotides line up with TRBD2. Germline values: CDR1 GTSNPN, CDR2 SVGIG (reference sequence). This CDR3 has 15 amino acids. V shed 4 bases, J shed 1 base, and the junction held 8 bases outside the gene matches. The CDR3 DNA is TGTGCCTGGAAGGAGGGCAGCGGGAGGTCCTACGAGCAGTACTTC. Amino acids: CAWKEGSGRSYEQYF.

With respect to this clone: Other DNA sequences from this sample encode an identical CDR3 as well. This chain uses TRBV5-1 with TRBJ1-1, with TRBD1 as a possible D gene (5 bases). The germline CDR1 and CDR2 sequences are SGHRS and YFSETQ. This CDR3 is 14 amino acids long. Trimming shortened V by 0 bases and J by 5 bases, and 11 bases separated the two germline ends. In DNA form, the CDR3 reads TGCGCCAGCAGCTTGGAGCAGGGTAGGACTGAAGCTTTCTTT. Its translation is CASSLEQGRTEAFF.

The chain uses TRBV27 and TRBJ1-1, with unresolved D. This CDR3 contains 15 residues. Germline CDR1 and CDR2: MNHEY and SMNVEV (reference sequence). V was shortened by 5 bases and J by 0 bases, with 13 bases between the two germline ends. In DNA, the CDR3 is TGTGCCAGCAGTCATCGGCGGCGTATGAACACTGAAGCTTTCTTT. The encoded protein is CASSHRRRMNTEAFF.

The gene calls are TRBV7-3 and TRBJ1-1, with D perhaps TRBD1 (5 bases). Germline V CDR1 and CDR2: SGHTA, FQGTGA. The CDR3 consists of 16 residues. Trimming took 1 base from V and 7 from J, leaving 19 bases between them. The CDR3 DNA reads TGTGCCAGCAGCTTAAAAGGGAGGGGAGCTCCTCATGAAGCTTTCTTT. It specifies CASSLKGRGAPHEAFF.

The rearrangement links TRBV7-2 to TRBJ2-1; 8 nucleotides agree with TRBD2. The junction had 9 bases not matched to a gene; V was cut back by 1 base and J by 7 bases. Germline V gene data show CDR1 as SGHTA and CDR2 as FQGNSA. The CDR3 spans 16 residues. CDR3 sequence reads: CASSLELAGSVNEQFF. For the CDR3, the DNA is TGTGCCAGCAGCTTAGAGCTAGCGGGTAGCGTTAATGAGCAGTTCTTC.

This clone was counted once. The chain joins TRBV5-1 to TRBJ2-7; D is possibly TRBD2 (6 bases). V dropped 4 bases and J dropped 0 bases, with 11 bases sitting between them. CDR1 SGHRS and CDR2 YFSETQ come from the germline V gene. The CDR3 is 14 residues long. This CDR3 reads CASSPGVASYEQYF. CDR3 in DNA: TGCGCCAGCAGCCCGGGGGTAGCCTCCTACGAGCAGTACTTC.

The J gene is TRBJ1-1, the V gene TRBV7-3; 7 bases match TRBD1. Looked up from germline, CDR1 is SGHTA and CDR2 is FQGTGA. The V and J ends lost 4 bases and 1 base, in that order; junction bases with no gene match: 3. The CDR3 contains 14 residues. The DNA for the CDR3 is TGTGCCAGCAGCTGGGGACAGTCGAACACTGAAGCTTTCTTT. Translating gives CASSWGQSNTEAFF.

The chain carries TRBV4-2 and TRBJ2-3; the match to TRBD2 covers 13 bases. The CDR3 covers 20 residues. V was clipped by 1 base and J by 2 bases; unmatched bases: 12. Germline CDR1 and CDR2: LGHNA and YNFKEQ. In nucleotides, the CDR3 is TGTGCCAGCAGCCAAGGGACTAGCGGGGGATTTGGACCCCACACAGATACGCAGTATTTT. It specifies CASSQGTSGGFGPHTDTQYF.

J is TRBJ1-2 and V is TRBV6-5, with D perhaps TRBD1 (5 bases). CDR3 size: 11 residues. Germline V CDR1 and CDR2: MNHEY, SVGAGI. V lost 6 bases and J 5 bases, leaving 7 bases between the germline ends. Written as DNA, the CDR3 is TGTGCCAGCAGGCAGGGTTATGGCTACACCTTC. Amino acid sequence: CASRQGYGYTF.